The clone carrying this T cell receptor (beta chain) was counted only a few times. The target antigen is unknown. Germline V gene data show CDR1 as MNHEY and CDR2 as SVGEGT. The CDR3 length is 16 residues. After removal of 4 bases from V and 3 bases from J, the junction contained 6 bases not matched to a gene. The PBMCs had their origin in about 9.7 ml of fresh peripheral blood. Template material for amplifying TCR beta CDR3 regions consisted of RNA transcripts. The study used the HTBI primer set for a first-round RT-PCR of the TCR CDR3. Using its own MiXCR run on the multiplex PCR reads, TCRdb lists one record per CDR3 protein. The repertoire holds approximately 600,000 distinct CDR3 sequences, with less than 25% as singletons. This sample is drawn from a study of T cells in Graves' hyperthyroidism and ophthalmopathy. General observations from the study: Peripheral blood also featured most of the thyroid clonotypes expanded above 0.001. In simple terms, a model built on 13 V-J features told ophthalmopathy apart from stable hyperthyroidism.

The chain uses TRBV6-2 or TRBV6-3 and TRBJ2-3; 11 bases fit TRBD2. The sequence was obtained from a man aged 25 to 45 with Graves' ophthalmopathy. What was sequenced was blood. CDR3 region: CASSLISGRVTDTQYF. DNA of the CDR3: TGTGCCAGCAGTTTAATTAGCGGGAGGGTAACAGATACGCAGTATTTT.